This T cell receptor (beta chain) was observed in a study of shared clonotypes between healthy human individuals. Per the germline V gene, CDR1 is SNHLY and CDR2 is FYNNEI. CDR3 size: 14 residues. Germline trimming cut 7 bases from V and 7 bases from J; bases unmatched to any gene: 9. Every subset's genomic DNA went evenly onto several immunoSEQ plates. Assay used: immunoSEQ multiplex PCR; TCRdb lists only in-frame clones, some missing. The sample includes 470,000 or so clones, more than 65% of them seen just once. Each of the donors was a healthy adult who was HIV-negative and had not had a recent acute infection or vaccination.

The TCR originated in a woman aged 40 to 55 in good health. Some clones in this sample may be carry-over from other donors' samples. The chain joins TRBV2 to TRBJ1-2; 10 bases fit TRBD1. The material sequenced was PBMCs. The CDR3 loop is CASTTWDRGFGYTF. CDR3 DNA sequence: TGTGCCAGCACCACCTGGGACAGGGGATTTGGCTACACCTTC.